The TCR beta chain under discussion was sequenced for a study of T cell responses to AZD1222 COVID-19 vaccine. Study conclusions and caveats: The number of AZD1222 recipients seropositive at baseline was only five or six. An increase in Spike-specific TCR breadth and depth was observed after two AZD1222 doses.

This clone was seen only once. The antigen remains undetermined. Measured with immunoSEQ multiplex PCR; TCRdb has only the in-frame clones, and not every one. The sample gives 150,000 to 190,000 clones, about nine tenths of which show up once; 5.5% to 8% is in the top ten. J was trimmed by 1 base and V by 2 bases; bases with no gene match: 4. Germline V CDR1 and CDR2: SGHTA, FQGNSA. The CDR3 contains 16 residues. This receptor was obtained from an adult who had recovered from COVID-19. The chain has TRBV7-2 and TRBJ2-2, with 7 bases lining up with TRBD2. Sequencing was performed on peripheral blood, taken after recovery from COVID-19. The CDR3 here is CASSLLSSGNTGELFF. DNA of the CDR3: TGTGCCAGCAGCTTATTATCTAGCGGGAACACCGGGGAGCTGTTTTTT.